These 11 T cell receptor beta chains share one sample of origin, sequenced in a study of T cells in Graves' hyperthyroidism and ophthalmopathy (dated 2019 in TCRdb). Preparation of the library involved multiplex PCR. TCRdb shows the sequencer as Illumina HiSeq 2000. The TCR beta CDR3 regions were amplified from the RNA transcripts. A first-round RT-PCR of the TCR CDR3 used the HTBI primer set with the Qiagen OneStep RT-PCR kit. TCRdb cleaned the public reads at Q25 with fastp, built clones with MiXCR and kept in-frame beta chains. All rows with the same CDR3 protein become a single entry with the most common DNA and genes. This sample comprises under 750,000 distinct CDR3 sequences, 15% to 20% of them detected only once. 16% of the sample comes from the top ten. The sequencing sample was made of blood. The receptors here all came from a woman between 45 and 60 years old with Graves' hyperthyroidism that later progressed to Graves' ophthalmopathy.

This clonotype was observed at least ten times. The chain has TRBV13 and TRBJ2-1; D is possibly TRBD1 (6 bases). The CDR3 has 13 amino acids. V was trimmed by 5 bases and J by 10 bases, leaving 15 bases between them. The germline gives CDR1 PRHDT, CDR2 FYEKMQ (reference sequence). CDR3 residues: CASSPRTRGEQFF. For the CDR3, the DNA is TGTGCCAGCAGCCCTAGGACGAGGGGGGAGCAGTTCTTC.

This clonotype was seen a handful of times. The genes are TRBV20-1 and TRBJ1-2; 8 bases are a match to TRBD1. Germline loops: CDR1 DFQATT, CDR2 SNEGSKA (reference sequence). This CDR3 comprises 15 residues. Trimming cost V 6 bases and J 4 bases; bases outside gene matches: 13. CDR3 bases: TGCAGTGCCCTCATTCCGGACAGGGAAATCTATGGCTACACCTTC. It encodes CSALIPDREIYGYTF.

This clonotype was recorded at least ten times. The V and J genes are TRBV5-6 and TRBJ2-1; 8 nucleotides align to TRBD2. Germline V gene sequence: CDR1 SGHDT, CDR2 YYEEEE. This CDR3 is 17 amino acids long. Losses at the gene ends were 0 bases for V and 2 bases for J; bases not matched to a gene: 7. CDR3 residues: CASSLVSTSVPYNEQFF. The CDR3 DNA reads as TGTGCCAGCAGCTTGGTCTCGACTAGCGTCCCCTACAATGAGCAGTTCTTC.

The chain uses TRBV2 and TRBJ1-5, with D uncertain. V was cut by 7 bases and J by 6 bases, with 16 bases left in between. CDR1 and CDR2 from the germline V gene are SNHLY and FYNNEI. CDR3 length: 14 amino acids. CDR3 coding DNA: TGTGCCAGCACGTTGTTAGGGTCCGGTCAGCCCCAGCATTTT. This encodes CASTLLGSGQPQHF.

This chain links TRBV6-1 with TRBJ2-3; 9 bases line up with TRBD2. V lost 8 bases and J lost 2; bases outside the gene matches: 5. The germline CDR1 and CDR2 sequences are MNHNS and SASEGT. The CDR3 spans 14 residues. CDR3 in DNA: TGTGCCAGCGAAGCGGGGGGACTCACAGATACGCAGTATTTT. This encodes CASEAGGLTDTQYF.

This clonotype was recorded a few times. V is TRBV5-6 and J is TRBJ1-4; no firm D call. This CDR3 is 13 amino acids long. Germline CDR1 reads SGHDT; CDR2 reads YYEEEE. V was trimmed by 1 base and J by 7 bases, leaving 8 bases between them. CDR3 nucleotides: TGTGCCAGCAGCTTGAAATTGAGTGAAAAACTGTTTTTT. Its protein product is CASSLKLSEKLFF.

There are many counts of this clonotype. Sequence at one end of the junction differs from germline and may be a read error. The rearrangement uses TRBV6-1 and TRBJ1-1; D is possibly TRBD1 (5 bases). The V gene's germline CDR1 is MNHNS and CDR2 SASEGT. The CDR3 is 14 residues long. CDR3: CASTREGTGTLAIF. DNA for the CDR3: TGTGCCAGCACCCGAGAGGGAACCGGGACCCTCGCAATCTTT.

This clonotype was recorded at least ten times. The chain's CDR3 is CASSPPSYGYTF. CDR3 nucleotides: TGTGCCAGCAGCCCCCCAAGTTATGGCTACACCTTC. The J gene is TRBJ1-2, the V gene TRBV12-3 or TRBV12-4; D gene ambiguous. The length of the CDR3 is 12 residues. Trimming left V 6 bases short and J 5 bases short, with 10 bases between.

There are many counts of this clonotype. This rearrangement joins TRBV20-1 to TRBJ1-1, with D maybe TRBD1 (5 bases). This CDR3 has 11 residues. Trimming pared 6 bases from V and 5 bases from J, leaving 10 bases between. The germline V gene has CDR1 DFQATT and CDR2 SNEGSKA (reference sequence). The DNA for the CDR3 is TGCAGTGCGAGTAGGGGTACTGAAGCTTTCTTT. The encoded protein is CSASRGTEAFF.

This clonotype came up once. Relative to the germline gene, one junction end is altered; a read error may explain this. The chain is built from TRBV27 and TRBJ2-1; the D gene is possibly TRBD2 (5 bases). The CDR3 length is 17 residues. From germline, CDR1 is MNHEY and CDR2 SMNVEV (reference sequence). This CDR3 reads CAGSLSEVPSSYNEQFF. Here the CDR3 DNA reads TGTGCCGGCAGTTTATCGGAGGTACCGAGCTCCTACAATGAGCAGTTCTTC.

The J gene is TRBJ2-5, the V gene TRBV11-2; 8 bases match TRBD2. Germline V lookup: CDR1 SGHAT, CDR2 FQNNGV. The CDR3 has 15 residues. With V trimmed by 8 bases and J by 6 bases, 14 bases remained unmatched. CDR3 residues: CASVHRAGEGKTQYF. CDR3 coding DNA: TGTGCCAGCGTCCATCGAGCGGGGGAGGGGAAGACCCAGTACTTC.